A single sample gave rise to the 5 T cell receptor beta chains below, sequenced in a study of T cell responses to AZD1222 COVID-19 vaccine. Sequencing used immunoSEQ multiplex PCR; TCRdb keeps in-frame clones, though not all of them. The sample consists of approximately 130,000 clones, approximately 86% of them appearing once. The starting material was peripheral blood, obtained 28 days after the second AZD1222 dose. All receptors derive from an adult who received the AZD1222 COVID-19 vaccine.

V usage is TRBV7-2 and J usage is TRBJ2-5; 10 bases line up with TRBD2. V gave up 4 bases and J gave up 5 bases; unmatched junction bases: 7. Looked up from germline, CDR1 is SGHTA and CDR2 is FQGNSA. This CDR3 is built from 15 residues. CDR3 in amino acids: CASSSRTSGRETQYF. The CDR3 bases are TGTGCCAGCAGCTCCCGGACTAGCGGCAGGGAGACCCAGTACTTC.

This chain connects TRBV6-5 to TRBJ1-2; D may be TRBD1 (6 bases). Trimming left V 6 bases short and J 3 bases short, with 17 bases between. Germline-derived CDR1 and CDR2 are MNHEY and SVGAGI. The CDR3 runs to 15 residues. The CDR3 loop is CASSSNRASHYGYTF. The CDR3 nucleotides are TGTGCCAGCAGCTCCAACAGGGCATCTCACTATGGCTACACCTTC.

This rearrangement joins TRBV11-3 to TRBJ1-5; the match to TRBD1 covers 7 bases. CDR3 length equals 13 residues. J gave up 4 bases and V 4 bases, and 1 base lay outside the gene matches. The germline CDR1 and CDR2 sequences are SGHNT and YENEEA. DNA of the CDR3: TGTGCCAGCAGCTCAGGGGGGAATCAGCCCCAGCATTTT. It encodes CASSSGGNQPQHF.

This chain links TRBV9 with TRBJ2-5, with TRBD2 identical over 11 bases. Trimming removed 4 bases from V and 2 bases from J; junction bases left unmatched: 4. This CDR3 has 15 residues. CDR1 and CDR2 from the germline V gene are SGDLS and YYNGEE. As DNA, the CDR3 is TGTGCCAGCAGCCCCGGGACTAGCGGACAAGAGACCCAGTACTTC. Amino acid sequence: CASSPGTSGQETQYF.

The V and J genes are TRBV30 and TRBJ2-3, with D hard to call. Trimming shortened V by 4 bases and J by 6 bases, and 11 bases separated the two germline ends. There are 12 residues in the CDR3. CDR1 and CDR2 from the germline V gene are GTSNPN and SVGIG (reference sequence). As DNA, the CDR3 is TGTGCCTGGAACGTGAATGGGGATACGCAGTATTTT. Translation: CAWNVNGDTQYF.